The clone carrying this T cell receptor (beta chain) has a handful of counts. Its cognate antigen is unknown. The data were obtained in a study of cytomegalovirus exposure and HLA in healthy donors. Study results and limitations: In a later analysis, approximately 15,000 TCR beta sequences were associated with HLA alleles at 0.05 false discovery rate. In terms of immune exposure information, only CMV serostatus was available.

The PCR employed 60 Vbeta primers together with 13 Jbeta primers. Sequencing used immunoSEQ multiplex PCR; TCRdb keeps in-frame clones, though not all of them. The sample shows 90,000 to 120,000 clones, roughly 80% of them seen only once. Among the donors, all were healthy bone marrow donors. Trimming cost V 4 bases and J 4 bases; bases outside gene matches: 13. This CDR3 contains 17 residues. CDR1 is SGHDT and CDR2 is YYEEEE in the germline V gene. The chain links TRBV5-6 to TRBJ2-3; 9 nucleotides agree with TRBD2. Sample: PBMCs. This TCR was recovered from a man in his thirties or forties in good health and CMV-seropositive. The CDR3 is CASSGKGEAGGPDTQYF. The CDR3 bases are TGTGCCAGCAGCGGGAAGGGGGAGGCGGGGGGGCCAGATACGCAGTATTTT. The full variable domain, its missing parts supplied by reference TRBV5-6 and TRBJ2-3, is DAGVTQSPTHLIKTRGQQVTLRCSPKSGHDTVSWYQQALGQGPQFIFQYYEEEERQRGNFPDRFSGHQFPNYSSELNVNALLLGDSALYLCASSGKGEAGGPDTQYFGPGTRLTVL.